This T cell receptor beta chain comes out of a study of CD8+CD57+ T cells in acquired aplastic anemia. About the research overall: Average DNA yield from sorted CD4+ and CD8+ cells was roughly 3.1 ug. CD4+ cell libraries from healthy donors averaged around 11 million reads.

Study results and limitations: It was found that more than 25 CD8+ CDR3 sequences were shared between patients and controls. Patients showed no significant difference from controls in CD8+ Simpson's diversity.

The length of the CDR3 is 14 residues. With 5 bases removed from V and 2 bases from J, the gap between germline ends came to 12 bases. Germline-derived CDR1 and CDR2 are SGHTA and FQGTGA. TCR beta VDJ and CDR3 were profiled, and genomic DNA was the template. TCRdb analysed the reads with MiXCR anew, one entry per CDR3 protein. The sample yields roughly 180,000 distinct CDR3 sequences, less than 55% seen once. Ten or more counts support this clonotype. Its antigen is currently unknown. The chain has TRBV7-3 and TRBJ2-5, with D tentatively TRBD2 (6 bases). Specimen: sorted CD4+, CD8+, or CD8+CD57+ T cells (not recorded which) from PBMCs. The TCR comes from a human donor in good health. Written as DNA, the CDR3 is TGTGCCAGCAGCCTCAACGGACTACAAGAGACCCAGTACTTC. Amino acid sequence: CASSLNGLQETQYF.